Below are 32 T cell receptor beta chains sequenced from a single sample in a study of siplizumab effects on memory and regulatory T cells. Method: immunoSEQ multiplex PCR; TCRdb's copy keeps in-frame clones and lacks some. The top ten hold 1.5% of the sample, which has over 80,000 clones, over 80% seen once. Material for sequencing was Tregs sorted from blood. The receptors originated from a human donor in good health.

This rearrangement joins TRBV29-1 to TRBJ1-2; 8 bases map to TRBD1. The CDR3 runs 16 residues. Germline CDR1 and CDR2: SQVTM and ANQGSEA. The V and J ends lost 1 base and 6 bases, in that order; junction bases with no gene match: 13. The CDR3 DNA sequence: TGCAGCGTTGAAGCACGGACAGGGAAAGTGATAAATGGCTACACCTTC. This translates into CSVEARTGKVINGYTF. Complete variable domain (other parts from reference TRBV29-1 and TRBJ1-2): SAVISQKPSRDICQRGTSLTIQCQVDSQVTMMFWYRQQPGQSLTLIATANQGSEATYESGFVIDKFPISRPNLTFSTLTVSNMSPEDSSIYLCSVEARTGKVINGYTFGSGTRLTVV.

This clone has a single count. The J gene is TRBJ2-4, the V gene TRBV5-1, with 7 nucleotides matching TRBD2. CDR3 length: 15 amino acids. J gave up 0 bases and V 6 bases, and 6 bases lay outside the gene matches. Germline V gene lookup returns CDR1 SGHRS and CDR2 YFSETQ. DNA of the CDR3: TGCGCCAGCACCCAGCGGGAATTAGCCAAAAACATTCAGTACTTC. It encodes CASTQRELAKNIQYF.

This rearrangement joins TRBV5-1 to TRBJ2-1; a possible D gene is TRBD1 (6 bases). V lost 0 bases, J lost 1 base, and 8 bases lay in between. The V gene's germline CDR1 is SGHRS and CDR2 YFSETQ. There are 15 residues in the CDR3. CDR3 residues: CASSLATGSYNEQFF. The DNA for the CDR3 is TGCGCCAGCAGCTTGGCCACAGGGTCCTACAATGAGCAGTTCTTC.

The rearrangement joins TRBV11-1 to TRBJ2-3, with 11 nucleotides matching TRBD2. This CDR3 has 17 residues. The germline V gene has CDR1 SGHAT and CDR2 FQDESV (reference sequence). V shed 5 bases, J shed 0 bases, and the junction held 7 bases outside the gene matches. The CDR3 here is CASSLQTSGVSTDTQYF. In nucleotides, the CDR3 is TGTGCCAGCAGCCTTCAGACTAGCGGGGTCAGCACAGATACGCAGTATTTT.

V and J are TRBV25-1 and TRBJ2-2; 7 bases align to TRBD1. In germline, CDR1 is MGHDK, CDR2 SYGVNS. V lost 3 bases and J lost 6; bases outside the gene matches: 10. The CDR3 consists of 16 residues. The CDR3: CASSDRQGHRAGELFF. In DNA, the CDR3 is TGTGCCAGCAGTGATAGACAGGGTCATAGGGCCGGGGAGCTGTTTTTT.

As for this clone: Other DNA variants within this sample encode the same CDR3. The chain uses TRBV30 and TRBJ1-5; no clear D gene. V was trimmed by 3 bases and J by 9 bases, leaving 15 bases between them. The CDR3 length is 13 residues. CDR1 and CDR2 from the germline V gene are GTSNPN and SVGIG (reference sequence). CDR3 protein: CAWSAQNAAPQHF. The CDR3 nucleotides read TGTGCCTGGAGCGCTCAAAACGCGGCGCCCCAGCATTTT.

The genes are TRBV19 and TRBJ1-5; D is undetermined. Deletions cut 4 bases from V and 9 bases from J, with 10 bases between. The CDR3 is made up of 12 amino acids. In germline, CDR1 is LNHDA, CDR2 SQIVND (reference sequence). The CDR3 loop is CASSKSRSPQHF. In DNA form, the CDR3 reads TGTGCCAGTAGTAAATCTCGATCGCCCCAGCATTTT.

The chain combines TRBV6-4 with TRBJ2-1, with D unclear. V lost 2 bases to trimming and J lost 0 bases, with 11 bases between them. This CDR3 contains 16 residues. Germline loops: CDR1 MRHNA, CDR2 SNTAGT. The CDR3 loop reads CASSDRFTSSYNEQFF. DNA for the CDR3: TGTGCCAGCAGTGACAGGTTTACAAGCTCCTACAATGAGCAGTTCTTC.

On this clone itself: The same CDR3 can be traced to other DNA sequences in this sample. The chain has TRBV6-5 and TRBJ1-4, with unresolved D. The V end was cut by 2 bases, the J end by 5 bases, with 6 bases between. CDR1 MNHEY and CDR2 SVGAGI come from the germline V gene. This CDR3 has 13 residues. DNA of the CDR3: TGTGCCAGCAGTTACAGGCAGAATGAAAAACTGTTTTTT. It is translated as CASSYRQNEKLFF.

The chain links TRBV4-2 to TRBJ2-2, with D hard to call. V was shortened by 0 bases and J by 7 bases, with 9 bases between the two germline ends. Germline V gene lookup returns CDR1 LGHNA and CDR2 YNFKEQ. The CDR3 totals 14 residues. The CDR3 is CASSQDYEDGELFF. In nucleotides, the CDR3 is TGTGCCAGCAGCCAAGATTACGAAGACGGGGAGCTGTTTTTT.

This clone showed up just a few times. This chain links TRBV7-9 with TRBJ2-3; maybe TRBD2 (7 bases). Trimming removed 6 bases from V and 6 bases from J, with 22 bases in between. Germline V gene lookup returns CDR1 SEHNR and CDR2 FQNEAQ (reference sequence). There are 16 residues in the CDR3. CDR3 DNA: TGTGCCAGCAGTCTCCTTACGGGGGGCCCATTGGATACGCAGTATTTT. Its translation is CASSLLTGGPLDTQYF.

The gene calls are TRBV11-2 and TRBJ2-5; 9 bases align to TRBD1. This CDR3 has 16 amino acids. Germline V gene lookup returns CDR1 SGHAT and CDR2 FQNNGV. Trimming removed 3 bases from V and 2 bases from J; junction bases left unmatched: 7. The CDR3 region is CASSFGWTGAQETQYF. CDR3 sequence (DNA): TGTGCCAGCAGCTTCGGTTGGACAGGGGCGCAAGAGACCCAGTACTTC.

The chain joins TRBV6-1 to TRBJ2-3, with D maybe TRBD1 (6 bases). Trimming took off 5 bases at V and 2 bases at J, with 11 bases between the two ends. The CDR3 covers 14 residues. Germline V gene lookup returns CDR1 MNHNS and CDR2 SASEGT. The CDR3 sequence is CASSSRQVTDTQYF. CDR3 coding DNA: TGTGCCAGCAGTTCTCGACAGGTCACAGATACGCAGTATTTT.

The rearrangement uses TRBV20-1 and TRBJ2-2; D unclear. Trimming left V 5 bases short and J 5 bases short, with 6 bases between. CDR1 DFQATT and CDR2 SNEGSKA come from the germline V gene (reference sequence). This CDR3 is 11 amino acids long. The chain's CDR3 is CSAHSTGELFF. The CDR3, as DNA: TGCAGTGCTCACTCTACCGGGGAGCTGTTTTTT.

The chain is built from TRBV28 and TRBJ1-2, with D possibly TRBD1 on 6 matching bases. This CDR3 is 13 amino acids long. In germline, CDR1 is MDHEN, CDR2 SYDVKM. V lost 3 bases and J 8 bases, leaving 13 bases between the germline ends. The CDR3 is CASSFVGGLGYTF. The CDR3 coding sequence is TGTGCCAGCAGTTTTGTAGGGGGGTTAGGCTACACCTTC.

This chain joins TRBV12-5 and TRBJ2-3; D not resolved. The CDR3 consists of 12 residues. V lost 2 bases and J 3 bases, leaving 3 bases between the germline ends. The V gene's germline CDR1 is LGHNT and CDR2 FRNRAP. The CDR3 sequence: CASGLITDTQYF. The CDR3 DNA follows: TGTGCTAGTGGTTTGATTACAGATACGCAGTATTTT.

This sequence joins TRBV11-3 and TRBJ2-6, with unresolved D. Per the germline V gene, CDR1 is SGHNT and CDR2 is YENEEA. The CDR3 is 13 residues long. V dropped 1 base and J dropped 9 bases, with 7 bases sitting between them. The CDR3 sequence is CASSLGQDNVLTF. In nucleotides, the CDR3 is TGTGCCAGCAGCTTAGGGCAGGACAACGTCCTGACTTTC.

This clone appeared a single time. V and J are TRBV18 and TRBJ1-4; D unclear. Germline V gives CDR1 KGHSH, CDR2 LQKENI. This CDR3 is built from 16 residues. Deletions cut 1 base from V and 8 bases from J, with 17 bases between. Here the CDR3 reads CASSPLEAPRWEKLFF. The CDR3 nucleotides read TGTGCCAGCTCACCACTCGAGGCACCTAGGTGGGAAAAACTGTTTTTT.

The rearrangement joins TRBV14 to TRBJ1-6; the D is unclear. Germline V gives CDR1 SGHDN, CDR2 FVKESK. Trimming shortened V by 0 bases and J by 7 bases, and 16 bases separated the two germline ends. The CDR3 is 17 residues long. DNA of the CDR3: TGTGCCAGCAGCCAAGAAAGGCAACTTGCTATCAATTCACCCCTCCACTTT. Translating it yields CASSQERQLAINSPLHF. Variable domain in full (rest from reference TRBV14 and TRBJ1-6): EAGVTQFPSHSVIEKGQTVTLRCDPISGHDNLYWYRRVMGKEIKFLLHFVKESKQDESGMPNNRFLAERTGGTYSTLKVQPAELEDSGVYFCASSQERQLAINSPLHFGNGTRLTVT.

J is TRBJ2-2 and V is TRBV5-1; D not certain. Looked up from germline, CDR1 is SGHRS and CDR2 is YFSETQ. V was pared by 7 bases and J by 2 bases, with 12 bases between. This CDR3 has 14 amino acids. This CDR3 is CASGPGPNTGELFF. DNA for the CDR3: TGCGCCAGCGGTCCAGGCCCAAACACCGGGGAGCTGTTTTTT. The whole variable domain, remainder taken from reference TRBV5-1 and TRBJ2-2, is KAGVTQTPRYLIKTRGQQVTLSCSPISGHRSVSWYQQTPGQGLQFLFEYFSETQRNKGNFPGRFSGRQFSNSRSEMNVSTLELGDSALYLCASGPGPNTGELFFGEGSRLTVL.

This clone was found once. V is TRBV11-3 and J is TRBJ2-1; no clear D gene. The V end lost 2 bases, the J end lost 5 bases, and 13 bases lay between the germline ends. Per the germline V gene, CDR1 is SGHNT and CDR2 is YENEEA. The CDR3 loop spans 15 amino acids. The CDR3 coding sequence is TGTGCCAGCAGCTTATCCAGAAACCCCAACAATGAGCAGTTCTTC. This sequence encodes CASSLSRNPNNEQFF.

The chain has TRBV4-3 and TRBJ2-3, with 10 bases fitting TRBD1. CDR3 length equals 16 residues. The trim removed 3 bases at V and 1 base at J, leaving 4 bases unmatched. The germline V gene encodes CDR1 LGHNA and CDR2 YSLEER. Written as DNA, the CDR3 is TGCGCCAGCAGCCAGGGACAGGGGCTTCGCACAGATACGCAGTATTTT. As protein: CASSQGQGLRTDTQYF.

The CDR3 protein is CASGRVAGENEQFF. In nucleotides, the CDR3 is TGTGCTAGTGGGCGGGTAGCGGGGGAGAATGAGCAGTTCTTC. V is TRBV12-5 and J is TRBJ2-1; TRBD2 matches 9 bases. Germline V gives CDR1 LGHNT, CDR2 FRNRAP. The CDR3 is 14 amino acids. J lost 7 bases, V lost 6 bases, and 7 bases had no gene match.

The chain recombines TRBV7-2 with TRBJ2-5, with 8 bases aligning to TRBD1. The CDR3 consists of 15 residues. J was trimmed by 1 base and V by 5 bases; bases with no gene match: 6. CDR1 and CDR2 from the germline V gene are SGHTA and FQGNSA. As DNA, the CDR3 is TGTGCCAGCAGCGCCATTGGGACAGGCCAAGAGACCCAGTACTTC. The encoded protein is CASSAIGTGQETQYF.

V and J are TRBV6-1 and TRBJ2-7; 10 bases align to TRBD2. The CDR3 sequence is 15 residues long. Germline V CDR1 and CDR2: MNHNS, SASEGT. The V segment lost 5 bases and the J segment 6 bases; nucleotides outside the gene matches: 10. The CDR3 loop is CASSLSGGAFVEQYF. In DNA form, the CDR3 reads TGTGCCAGCAGTCTAAGCGGGGGGGCCTTTGTCGAGCAGTACTTC.

The V call is TRBV29-1, the J call TRBJ2-2, with D maybe TRBD2 (5 bases). The germline CDR1 and CDR2 sequences are SQVTM and ANQGSEA. This CDR3 has 14 residues. V lost 4 bases and J 1 base, leaving 10 bases between the germline ends. CDR3 nucleotide sequence: TGCAGCGTTGGTGAACGGGGGAACACCGGGGAGCTGTTTTTT. Protein: CSVGERGNTGELFF.

This sequence joins TRBV5-1 and TRBJ2-1, with D perhaps TRBD2 (5 bases). The V gene lost 4 bases and the J gene lost 9 bases, with 20 bases spanning the gap. This CDR3 has 15 residues. Per the germline V gene, CDR1 is SGHRS and CDR2 is YFSETQ. The CDR3 is CASSPGGLVLSEQFF. The CDR3 nucleotides are TGCGCCAGCAGCCCTGGAGGCCTAGTTTTGAGTGAGCAGTTCTTC.

The chain combines TRBV6-5 with TRBJ1-6; D may be TRBD1 (6 bases). Germline V CDR1 and CDR2: MNHEY, SVGAGI. The CDR3 totals 15 residues. The V and J ends lost 5 bases and 4 bases respectively, with 12 bases between them. The CDR3 sequence is CASSPTGLYNSPLHF. The CDR3 DNA sequence: TGTGCCAGCAGTCCCACAGGGTTATATAATTCACCCCTCCACTTT.

The chain recombines TRBV6-5 with TRBJ1-2, with TRBD1 identical over 7 bases. Looked up from germline, CDR1 is MNHEY and CDR2 is SVGAGI. The junction had 8 bases not matched to a gene; V was cut back by 5 bases and J by 8 bases. The CDR3 totals 13 residues. The chain's CDR3 is CASSTSGGLGYTF. The CDR3 DNA sequence: TGTGCCAGCAGTACATCAGGGGGGCTCGGCTACACCTTC.

CDR3 residues: CASSEAGRDGEAFF. The CDR3, as DNA: TGTGCCAGCAGTGAAGCGGGACGGGACGGTGAAGCTTTCTTT. The chain is built from TRBV6-1 and TRBJ1-1, with D perhaps TRBD1 (5 bases). This CDR3 comprises 14 residues. V shed 0 bases and J shed 7 bases, with 12 bases lying between them. Germline assignment: CDR1 MNHNS and CDR2 SASEGT.

V gene TRBV5-1 combines with J gene TRBJ2-1, with D perhaps matching TRBD1 (5 bases). Germline V CDR1 and CDR2: SGHRS, YFSETQ. V was pared by 2 bases and J by 2 bases, with 11 bases between. The CDR3 consists of 15 residues. CDR3 residues: CASSFGLGPYNEQFF. The CDR3 DNA is TGCGCCAGCAGCTTCGGCCTGGGGCCCTACAATGAGCAGTTCTTC.

The J gene is TRBJ2-7, the V gene TRBV6-5; the D call may be TRBD1 or TRBD2 (5 bases each). Germline V gene lookup returns CDR1 MNHEY and CDR2 SVGAGI. The V end lost 5 bases, the J end lost 3 bases, and 14 bases lay between the germline ends. The CDR3 totals 14 residues. For the CDR3, the DNA is TGTGCCAGCAGTCCTAGGGACGGACTCTACGAGCAGTACTTC. Translating gives CASSPRDGLYEQYF.